These 2 T cell receptor beta chains were sequenced from one sample in a study of T cell responses to AZD1222 COVID-19 vaccine. This table comes from immunoSEQ multiplex PCR, and its TCRdb copy is limited to in-frame clones, with some not included. The data contain fewer than 120,000 clones, roughly 90% of them singletons. The specimen was peripheral blood, collected on day 0 of AZD1222 vaccination. The receptor source for this set is an adult in good health.

This chain links TRBV11-2 with TRBJ2-1; D ambiguous. The CDR3 has 12 amino acids. With 5 bases removed from V and 9 bases from J, the gap between germline ends came to 11 bases. CDR1 and CDR2 (germline): SGHAT, FQNNGV. Written as DNA, the CDR3 is TGTGCCAGCAGCCCCATAGGCGGTGAGCAGTTCTTC. Its translation: CASSPIGGEQFF.

The chain uses TRBV5-4 and TRBJ1-6, with a possible D match to TRBD1 (5 bases). Germline CDR1 reads SGHNT; CDR2 reads YYREEE (reference sequence). The CDR3 consists of 14 residues. The V and J ends lost 4 bases and 7 bases respectively, with 12 bases between them. For the CDR3, the DNA is TGTGCCAGCAGCCGCCCAGGGCTAAATTCACCCCTCCACTTT. Protein product: CASSRPGLNSPLHF.